This T cell receptor beta chain was obtained from a study of T cells expressing NK-cell markers. Whole-study context: HCMV seropositivity marked seven of the eight sequenced donors; one was seronegative. Study-wide results and caveats: About 6 donors had dominant NKG2C+ clonotypes that comprised about 1.0-7.5% of their CD8+ T cells.

About this clonotype: Its antigen is unidentified.

The authors generated TCR beta cDNA through 5'RACE template switching with UMIs. With the 5' RACE reads reprocessed, TCRdb shows one record per CDR3 protein and no DNA. Here the sample table reports about 300,000 distinct CDR3 sequences. The CDR3 has 12 residues. CDR1 and CDR2 (germline): MNHEY, SVGEGT. The J gene is TRBJ1-2, the V gene TRBV6-2 or TRBV6-3; TCRdb names TRBD1, which stays unverified in the absence of DNA. The specimen sequenced was blood T cells: a sorted CD56 or NKG2C T cell subset, CD4+ or CD8+ T cells, or bulk PBMC T cells (not recorded which). This sequence was found in a woman between 18 and 75 years old in good health. The CDR3 loop reads CASSADIYGYTF.